This T cell receptor (beta chain) was documented in a study of T cell changes during pregnancy in multiple sclerosis. Germline lookup yields CDR1 SGHNT and CDR2 YYREEE (reference sequence). The CDR3 spans 17 residues. J lost 4 bases, V lost 0 bases, and 8 bases had no gene match. Some clones are missing from TCRdb's copy, which holds only in-frame ones; the method was immunoSEQ multiplex PCR. The sample yields roughly 42,000 clones, around 89% seen once. This clone has more than one count but fewer than ten. This receptor was identified in a female donor with multiple sclerosis, enrolled in a pregnancy study. The chain is built from TRBV5-4 and TRBJ2-2; 8 bases map to TRBD1. The source was CD4+ T cells from peripheral blood mononuclear cells, collected in the first trimester of pregnancy. In DNA, the CDR3 is TGTGCCAGCAGCTTGGCCGGAGGACAGGGCCCCACCGGGGAGCTGTTTTTT. Translation gives CASSLAGGQGPTGELFF.